These 9 T cell receptor beta chains were sequenced from one sample in a study of blood T cell repertoires in COVID-19. Clones were read by immunoSEQ multiplex PCR, and TCRdb kept only the in-frame ones, dropping some. The table shows around 130,000 clones, with roughly four fifths occurring only once. The sequenced sample consisted of peripheral blood. All receptors come from a human donor in a cohort sampled during active COVID-19.

The V call is TRBV9, the J call TRBJ2-7; TRBD2 matches at 10 bases. Looked up from germline, CDR1 is SGDLS and CDR2 is YYNGEE. The V segment lost 1 base and the J segment 7 bases; nucleotides outside the gene matches: 8. The CDR3 extends over 15 amino acids. CDR3 bases: TGTGCCAGCAGCGTATTTTGGGAGACTAGCGGGGAGCAGTACTTC. Its protein is CASSVFWETSGEQYF.

The chain is built from TRBV5-1 and TRBJ1-1, with unresolved D. The CDR3 runs 13 residues. V lost 0 bases, J lost 4 bases, and 7 bases lay in between. Germline loops: CDR1 SGHRS, CDR2 YFSETQ. Written as DNA, the CDR3 is TGCGCCAGCAGCTTGGGGGAGGGCACTGAAGCTTTCTTT. It encodes CASSLGEGTEAFF.

This clone was counted between two and nine times. The chain couples TRBV6-6 to TRBJ2-7; D is perhaps TRBD2 (6 bases). This CDR3 contains 14 residues. Germline V lookup: CDR1 MNHNY, CDR2 SVGAGI (reference sequence). The V end lost 6 bases, the J end lost 0 bases, and 12 bases lay between the germline ends. The CDR3 sequence: CASRPGASSYEQYF. The DNA of the CDR3 is TGTGCCAGCAGACCGGGAGCTAGCTCCTACGAGCAGTACTTC.

The chain uses TRBV9 and TRBJ2-7, with D perhaps TRBD1 (6 bases). Trimming stripped 0 bases from V and 0 bases from J, with 16 bases between. Germline CDR1 reads SGDLS; CDR2 reads YYNGEE. CDR3 length: 17 residues. The CDR3 DNA follows: TGTGCCAGCAGCGTAGGGCCCCGGACAGACTCCTCCTACGAGCAGTACTTC. Its protein is CASSVGPRTDSSYEQYF.

V gene TRBV7-2 combines with J gene TRBJ2-7; TRBD1 matches 10 bases. Trimming removed 4 bases from V and 3 bases from J; junction bases left unmatched: 3. Per germline, CDR1 SGHTA and CDR2 FQGNSA. The CDR3 consists of 14 residues. The CDR3 nucleotides read TGTGCCAGCAGCTCGGGACAGGGGTTCTACGAGCAGTACTTC. Its translation: CASSSGQGFYEQYF.

The chain has TRBV6-5 and TRBJ2-7; 8 bases map to TRBD1. The CDR3 loop spans 14 amino acids. Germline V gene sequence: CDR1 MNHEY, CDR2 SVGAGI. The trim removed 2 bases at V and 3 bases at J, leaving 3 bases unmatched. The DNA of the CDR3 is TGTGCCAGCAGTTACAAGGACAGGGTCTACGAGCAGTACTTC. It specifies CASSYKDRVYEQYF.

The chain employs TRBV7-6 and TRBJ2-5; D unresolved. The CDR3 is 15 amino acids. CDR1 and CDR2 from the germline V gene are SGHVS and FNYEAQ. V was pared by 2 bases and J by 3 bases, with 13 bases between. CDR3 amino acids: CASSLSGQFEETQYF. CDR3 nucleotides: TGTGCCAGCAGCTTAAGTGGTCAGTTTGAAGAGACCCAGTACTTC.

This clone appeared a single time. This specimen includes other DNA sequences encoding the same CDR3. The rearrangement joins TRBV28 to TRBJ2-5; 12 positions agree with TRBD1. Per germline, CDR1 MDHEN and CDR2 SYDVKM. The CDR3 spans 15 residues. The V and J ends lost 6 bases and 5 bases, in that order; junction bases with no gene match: 7. CDR3 protein: CASSPGTGGRETQYF. In nucleotides, the CDR3 is TGTGCCAGCAGCCCAGGGACAGGGGGCAGGGAGACCCAGTACTTC. Variable domain in full (rest from reference TRBV28 and TRBJ2-5): DVKVTQSSRYLVKRTGEKVFLECVQDMDHENMFWYRQDPGLGLRLIYFSYDVKMKEKGDIPEGYSVSREKKERFSLILESASTNQTSMYLCASSPGTGGRETQYFGPGTRLLVL.

The chain employs TRBV7-2 and TRBJ2-5; D might be TRBD2 (7 bases). The CDR3 totals 15 residues. The V end lost 6 bases, the J end lost 4 bases, and 18 bases lay between the germline ends. CDR1 and CDR2 from the germline V gene are SGHTA and FQGNSA. The CDR3 nucleotides are TGTGCCAGCAGTGCCCGGGGGGCCTCGGGAGAGACCCAGTACTTC. This encodes CASSARGASGETQYF.